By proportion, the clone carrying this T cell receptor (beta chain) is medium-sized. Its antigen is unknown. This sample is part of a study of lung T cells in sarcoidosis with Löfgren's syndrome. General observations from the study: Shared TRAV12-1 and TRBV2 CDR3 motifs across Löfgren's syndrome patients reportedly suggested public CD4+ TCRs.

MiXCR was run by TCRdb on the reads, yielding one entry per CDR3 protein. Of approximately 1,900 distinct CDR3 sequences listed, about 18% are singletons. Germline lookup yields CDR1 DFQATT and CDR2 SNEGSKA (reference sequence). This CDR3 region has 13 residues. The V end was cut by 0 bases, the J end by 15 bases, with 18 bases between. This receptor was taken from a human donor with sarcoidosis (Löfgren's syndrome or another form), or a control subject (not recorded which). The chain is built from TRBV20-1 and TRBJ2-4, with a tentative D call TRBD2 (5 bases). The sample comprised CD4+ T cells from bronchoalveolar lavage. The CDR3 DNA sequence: TGCAGTGCTAGAGATTCTTTTATCCGGGAAGGGTACTTC. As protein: CSARDSFIREGYF.